The rows below give T cell receptor beta chains drawn from one sample of a study of Ad26.COV2.S vaccination and SARS-CoV-2 variants. Sequenced by immunoSEQ multiplex PCR; TCRdb stores in-frame clones only, minus some. In the table there are over 400,000 clones, roughly nine tenths of which are singletons. Specimen: peripheral blood, collected in a trial of Ad26.COV2.S vaccine versus placebo. The receptors come from a person aged 18-60 years who received the Ad26.COV2.S COVID-19 vaccine or a placebo. The CDR3 runs from the conserved cysteine through the conserved F or W. Each record gives: clone size, V gene, J gene, D gene, CDR3 length, CDR3 DNA, CDR3 protein. The D gene is left open where the match is weak. The size field is filled for only some rows; it gives once, few, many or a size class.

-,TRBV20-1,TRBJ1-5,-,14,TGCAGTGCTAGTAGGGCCCCGGGCAATCAGCCCCAGCATTTT,CSASRAPGNQPQHF
-,TRBV14,TRBJ2-1,-,17,TGTGCCAGCAGCCAAGATCTTTGGGCTAGCTCCTACAATGAGCAGTTCTTC,CASSQDLWASSYNEQFF
-,TRBV30,TRBJ1-2,TRBD1,17,TGTGCCTGGAGTCCCCCGGGTGGACAGGTCTGGAGGAATGGCTACACCTTC,CAWSPPGGQVWRNGYTF
-,TRBV7-2,TRBJ2-1,-,15,TGTGCCAGCAGCTTAGCCTTTAGTGTCTTCAATGAGCAGTTCTTC,CASSLAFSVFNEQFF
-,TRBV18,TRBJ1-1,TRBD1,14,TGTGCCAGCTCAACACGACAGGGGTCCCCTGAAGCTTTCTTT,CASSTRQGSPEAFF
-,TRBV6-2/TRBV6-3,TRBJ2-5,-,15,TGTGCCAGCAGTTACTCCGCAGGACATAGAGAGACCCAGTACTTC,CASSYSAGHRETQYF
-,TRBV18,TRBJ2-1,TRBD1,15,TGTGCCAGCTCACCGGACAGGGGGCTTTACAATGAGCAGTTCTTC,CASSPDRGLYNEQFF
-,TRBV6-5,TRBJ1-4,-,13,TGTGCCAGCAGACACCAGGGTAATGAAAAACTGTTTTTT,CASRHQGNEKLFF
-,TRBV9,TRBJ2-2,-,14,TGTGCCAGCACGGCAGGGGCGAACACCGGGGAGCTGTTTTTT,CASTAGANTGELFF
-,TRBV2,TRBJ2-1,TRBD2,15,TGTGCCAGCAGTCGGACTAGCGGGAGGGCCATTGAGCAGTTCTTC,CASSRTSGRAIEQFF
-,TRBV5-6,TRBJ2-2,TRBD2,18,TGTGCCAGCAGCTTACGGGACTACGACTGGTTAAACACCGGGGAGCTGTTTTTT,CASSLRDYDWLNTGELFF
-,TRBV9,TRBJ2-2,TRBD1,16,TGTGCCAGCACCAGGGAACCGGGACAGTACACCGGGGAGCTGTTTTTT,CASTREPGQYTGELFF
-,TRBV29-1,TRBJ1-1,-,15,TGCAGCGTTCTGGACGAGGCCTTCATGAACACTGAAGCTTTCTTT,CSVLDEAFMNTEAFF
-,TRBV21-1,TRBJ1-2,-,13,TGTGCCAGCAGCAAAGTGGGGAGCTATGGCTACACCTTC,CASSKVGSYGYTF
-,TRBV6-5,TRBJ1-5,-,14,TGTGCCAGCAGACCCACAGGGCGCAATCAGCCCCAGCATTTT,CASRPTGRNQPQHF
-,TRBV11-1,TRBJ2-5,-,13,TGTGCCAGCAGCCAAACCGCATCGGAGACCCAGTACTTC,CASSQTASETQYF
-,TRBV6-2/TRBV6-3,TRBJ2-1,TRBD2,15,TGTGCCAGCAGCTTAGCGGGAGTAATCTACAATGAGCAGTTCTTC,CASSLAGVIYNEQFF
-,TRBV27,TRBJ2-1,-,12,TGTGCCAGCAGGGCTTACTACAATGAGCAGTTCTTC,CASRAYYNEQFF
-,TRBV19,TRBJ1-2,-,11,TGTGCCAGCAGAATAAAACGAGGCTACACCTTC,CASRIKRGYTF
-,TRBV7-2,TRBJ1-4,-,15,TGTGCCAGCAGCTTAAGAGGGACCGAGGTGACAAAACTGTTTTTT,CASSLRGTEVTKLFF
once,TRBV27,TRBJ1-5,-,18,TGTGCCAGCAGTTTGAGAGGCGGTTGGCGAAAAAGCAATCAGCCCCAGCATTTT,CASSLRGGWRKSNQPQHF
-,TRBV5-1,TRBJ1-3,-,15,TGCGCCAGCAGCTTGGATCGGGGCCCTGGAAACACCATATATTTT,CASSLDRGPGNTIYF
-,TRBV7-6,TRBJ2-2,TRBD1,18,TGTGCCAGCAGCTTAGAAGTATATGGGACAGGGGACACCGGGGAGCTGTTTTTT,CASSLEVYGTGDTGELFF
-,TRBV3-1/TRBV3-2,TRBJ2-2,TRBD1,15,TGTGCCAGCAGCGCACAGGGGGTGGACACCGGGGAGCTGTTTTTT,CASSAQGVDTGELFF
-,TRBV18,TRBJ1-4,TRBD1,16,TGTGCCAGCTCACCGTCCGGGACAGGGGCTAATGAAAAACTGTTTTTT,CASSPSGTGANEKLFF
-,TRBV19,TRBJ1-2,-,14,TGTGCCAGTCGGTTGAGGGGGAGTCCGCGTGGCTACACCTTC,CASRLRGSPRGYTF
-,TRBV2,TRBJ2-3,-,18,TGTGCCAGCAGTCCCGGGAACGTAGGGACACCTAGCACAGATACGCAGTATTTT,CASSPGNVGTPSTDTQYF
once,TRBV4-3,TRBJ2-5,-,13,TGCGCCAGCAGCCAAGATAAGCGAGAGACCCAGTACTTC,CASSQDKRETQYF
-,TRBV20-1,TRBJ1-2,-,14,TGCAGTGCTAGTAAGGCCAGGGATTTCTATGGCTACACCTTC,CSASKARDFYGYTF
-,TRBV5-1,TRBJ1-5,TRBD1,14,TGCGCCAGCAGCTTACAGGGGACTGGCCAGCCCCAGCATTTT,CASSLQGTGQPQHF
-,TRBV15,TRBJ2-2,-,15,TGTGCCACCAGCAGAGAGCCGCGATACACCGGGGAGCTGTTTTTT,CATSREPRYTGELFF
-,TRBV4-2,TRBJ2-2,-,15,TGTGCCAGCAGCCAAGCTTCTTCGTACACCGGGGAGCTGTTTTTT,CASSQASSYTGELFF
-,TRBV7-6,TRBJ2-2,-,16,TGTGCCAGCAGCCTATCACCTCTAGCCGGAGTCCGGGAGCTGTTTTTT,CASSLSPLAGVRELFF
-,TRBV6-5,TRBJ1-1,-,14,TGTGCCAGCAGTTATACGGCTCCGGGCACTGAAGCTTTCTTT,CASSYTAPGTEAFF
once,TRBV7-2,TRBJ1-3,-,19,TGTGCCAGCAGCTTAGCGAAGTTGGTAGGGCAGCTCTCTGGAAACACCATATATTTT,CASSLAKLVGQLSGNTIYF
-,TRBV7-6,TRBJ2-1,TRBD2,15,TGTGCCAGCAGCTTAGGCGGGAGGGATACTGATGAGCAGTTCTTC,CASSLGGRDTDEQFF
-,TRBV9,TRBJ2-1,-,12,TGTGCCAGCAGCGTGACGCGCCATGAGCAGTTCTTC,CASSVTRHEQFF
few,TRBV28,TRBJ2-7,-,16,TGTGCCAGCAGTTTACATCTGGCATCCCTTACCTACGAGCAGTACTTC,CASSLHLASLTYEQYF
-,TRBV15,TRBJ1-1,TRBD1,15,TGTGCCACCAGCAGAGATATTAAGACAGGGCGTGAAGCTTTCTTT,CATSRDIKTGREAFF
-,TRBV7-9,TRBJ2-7,-,15,TGTGCCAGCAGCCCGTCCGGGACTGGGCGTGATGGGCAGTACTTC,CASSPSGTGRDGQYF
-,TRBV7-3,TRBJ2-1,-,13,TGTGCCAGCAGCGTCGGGGTCTACAATGAGCAGTTCTTC,CASSVGVYNEQFF
-,TRBV7-9,TRBJ2-5,TRBD1,17,TGTGCCAGCAGCTTATATTGGCGGCAGGGGGTACAAGAGACCCAGTACTTC,CASSLYWRQGVQETQYF
-,TRBV19,TRBJ1-1,-,15,TGTGCCAGTAGTATAGTACAGGGTACCGACACTGAAGCTTTCTTT,CASSIVQGTDTEAFF
-,TRBV5-5,TRBJ2-3,TRBD2,14,TGTGCCAGCAGGTCGACTAGCGGGGGAGATACGCAGTATTTT,CASRSTSGGDTQYF
-,TRBV7-2,TRBJ2-3,TRBD2,16,TGTGCCAGCAGCGTTAGCGGGGGGGGTGCGGCAGATACGCAGTATTTT,CASSVSGGGAADTQYF
-,TRBV5-8,TRBJ2-3,TRBD2,16,TGTGCCAGCAGCTCTGGGACTAGCGGGAGTACAGATACGCAGTATTTT,CASSSGTSGSTDTQYF
-,TRBV21-1,TRBJ1-2,-,13,TGTGCCAGCAGCAAAAGGGCAGTCTATGGCTACACCTTC,CASSKRAVYGYTF
-,TRBV28,TRBJ2-7,-,11,TGTGCCAGCGGCCACGGGGTCGAGCAGTACTTC,CASGHGVEQYF
-,TRBV28,TRBJ2-1,TRBD2,12,TGTGCCAGCGGACTAGCGGGGAATGAGCAGTTCTTC,CASGLAGNEQFF
-,TRBV18,TRBJ2-7,TRBD1,15,TGTGCCAGCTCACCTTGGACAGGGGGCATGGACGAGCAGTACTTC,CASSPWTGGMDEQYF
-,TRBV29-1,TRBJ2-5,-,13,TGCAGCGCTGGACAGTTTATCCAAGAGACCCAGTACTTC,CSAGQFIQETQYF
-,TRBV7-2,TRBJ1-5,-,12,TGTGCCAGCAGCTTATTTGCCCAGCCCCAGCATTTT,CASSLFAQPQHF
few,TRBV28,TRBJ2-2,TRBD1,15,TGTGCCAGCAGTTTGGGACAGGGGTACACCGGGGAGCTGTTTTTT,CASSLGQGYTGELFF
-,TRBV10-2,TRBJ1-2,-,11,TGCGCCAGCGGGGATGGCAGCGGCTACACCTTC,CASGDGSGYTF
-,TRBV7-2,TRBJ2-3,TRBD2,17,TGTGCCAGCAGCTGGAACGGACTAGCGGGGGGCACAGATACGCAGTATTTT,CASSWNGLAGGTDTQYF